This TCR beta chain was identified in a study of blood T cell repertoires in COVID-19. Turning to the study itself: The samples span acute and convalescent COVID-19 from the United States, Italy and Spain. From T cells, B-cell-depleted T cells, or PBMCs came the material, which was cDNA or gDNA.

Authors' analysis steps: The assay estimated nucleated cells by amplifying reference gene primers. Sequencing used immunoSEQ multiplex PCR; TCRdb keeps in-frame clones, though not all of them. The DNA gave D and trimming, while V, J and clone size come from that table. The sample shows 200,000 to 250,000 clones, 65% to 85% of them seen only once. Trimming shortened V by 7 bases and J by 7 bases, and 14 bases separated the two germline ends. Per germline, CDR1 LNHDA and CDR2 SQIVND (reference sequence). CDR3 length: 13 residues. The rearrangement uses TRBV19 and TRBJ2-1, with D possibly matching TRBD2 (6 bases). Sequenced: peripheral blood. This sequence was found in a woman aged 30 to 39 who had recovered from COVID-19. CDR3 loop: CASKAGLQNEQFF. The CDR3 DNA is TGTGCCAGTAAGGCGGGGCTTCAGAATGAGCAGTTCTTC.